This TCR beta chain is from a study of cytomegalovirus exposure and HLA in healthy donors. Whole-study findings and limits: A later analysis by the authors found several of the most significant clusters apparently linked to common viral pathogens. The study listed 164 cytomegalovirus-associated TCR beta chains. For most TCR beta V segments, an earlier analysis put the productive rate at about 87% or about 30% of the time.

CDR3 length: 16 residues. Germline values: CDR1 SGHKS, CDR2 YYEKEE (reference sequence). V shed 4 bases and J shed 1 base, with 17 bases lying between them. The PCR made use of 60 Vbeta and 13 Jbeta primers. Method: immunoSEQ multiplex PCR; TCRdb's copy keeps in-frame clones and lacks some. Of roughly 100,000 clones in the sample, over 65% were seen once. As for this clone: The antigen remains unidentified.

The specimen was PBMCs. The clonotype was recovered from a man in his forties or fifties in good health and CMV-seropositive. The rearrangement uses TRBV5-5 and TRBJ1-2, with D tentatively TRBD1 (5 bases). In DNA, the CDR3 is TGTGCCAGCAGCCCAGCCGTGGGGGGTAATAACTATGGCTACACCTTC. It is translated as CASSPAVGGNNYGYTF.